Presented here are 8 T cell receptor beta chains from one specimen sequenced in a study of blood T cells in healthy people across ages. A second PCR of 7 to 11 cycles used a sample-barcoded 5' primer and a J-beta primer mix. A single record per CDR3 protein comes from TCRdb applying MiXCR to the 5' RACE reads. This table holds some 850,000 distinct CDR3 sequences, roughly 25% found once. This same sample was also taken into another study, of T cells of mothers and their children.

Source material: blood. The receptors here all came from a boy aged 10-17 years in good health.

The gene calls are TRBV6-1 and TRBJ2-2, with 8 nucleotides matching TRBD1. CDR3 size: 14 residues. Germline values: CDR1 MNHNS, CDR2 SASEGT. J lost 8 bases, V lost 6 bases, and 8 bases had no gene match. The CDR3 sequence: CASSRTGCGGELFF. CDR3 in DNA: TGTGCCAGCAGCCGGACAGGGTGCGGGGGGGAGCTGTTTTTT.

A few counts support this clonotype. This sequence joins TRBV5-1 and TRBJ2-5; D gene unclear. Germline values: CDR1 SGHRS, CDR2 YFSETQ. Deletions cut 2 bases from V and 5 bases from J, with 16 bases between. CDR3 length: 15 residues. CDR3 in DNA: TGCGCCAGCAGCTTTGGGTCGCCGGACGGGGAGACCCAGTACTTC. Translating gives CASSFGSPDGETQYF.

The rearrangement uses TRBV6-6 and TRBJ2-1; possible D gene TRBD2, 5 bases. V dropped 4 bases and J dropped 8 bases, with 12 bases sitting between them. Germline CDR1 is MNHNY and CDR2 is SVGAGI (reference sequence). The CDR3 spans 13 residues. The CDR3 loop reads CASSFLLGDEQFF. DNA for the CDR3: TGTGCCAGCAGTTTCCTACTCGGGGATGAGCAGTTCTTC.

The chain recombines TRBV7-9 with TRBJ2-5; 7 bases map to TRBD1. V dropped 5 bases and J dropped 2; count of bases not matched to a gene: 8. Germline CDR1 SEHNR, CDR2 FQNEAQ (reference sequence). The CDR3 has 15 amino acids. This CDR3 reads CASSPGTVQQETQYF. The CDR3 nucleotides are TGTGCCAGCAGCCCTGGGACAGTTCAACAAGAGACCCAGTACTTC.

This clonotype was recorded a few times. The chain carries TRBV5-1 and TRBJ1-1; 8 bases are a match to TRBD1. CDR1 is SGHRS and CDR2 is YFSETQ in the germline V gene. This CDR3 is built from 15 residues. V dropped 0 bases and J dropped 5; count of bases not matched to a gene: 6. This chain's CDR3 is CASSLEGRGPTEAFF. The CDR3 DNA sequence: TGCGCCAGCAGCTTGGAGGGCAGGGGGCCAACTGAAGCTTTCTTT.

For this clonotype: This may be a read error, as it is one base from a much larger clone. For the CDR3, the DNA is TGTGCCAGCAGGAGGGGGTGCAATGAGCAGTTCTTC. Translating it yields CASRRGCNEQFF. The chain employs TRBV27 and TRBJ2-5; TRBD1 might be the D (6 bases). The J call may be wrong; the DNA end is better matched by TRBJ2-1. Germline CDR1 and CDR2: MNHEY and SMNVEV (reference sequence). CDR3 length equals 12 residues.

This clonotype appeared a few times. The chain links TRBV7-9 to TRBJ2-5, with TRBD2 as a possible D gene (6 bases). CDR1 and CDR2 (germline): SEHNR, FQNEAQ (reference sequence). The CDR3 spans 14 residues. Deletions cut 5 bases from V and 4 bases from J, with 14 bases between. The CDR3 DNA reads TGTGCCAGCAGCACCGGGGGTAGGGTAGAGACCCAGTACTTC. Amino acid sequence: CASSTGGRVETQYF.

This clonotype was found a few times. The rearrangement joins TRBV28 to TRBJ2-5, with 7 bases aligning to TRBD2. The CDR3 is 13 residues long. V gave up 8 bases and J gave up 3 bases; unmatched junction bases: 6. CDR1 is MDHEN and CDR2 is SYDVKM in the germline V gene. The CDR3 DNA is TGTGCCAGCCGGGAGGACGATGAAGAGACCCAGTACTTC. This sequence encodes CASREDDEETQYF.